This TCR beta chain emerged from a study of cytomegalovirus exposure and HLA in healthy donors. Broader study findings: Common viral pathogens seemed, in a later analysis, to connect with several of the most significant clusters.

Germline trimming cut 4 bases from V and 3 bases from J; bases unmatched to any gene: 5. This CDR3 is built from 15 residues. Germline assignment: CDR1 SGHVS and CDR2 FQNEAQ. Turning to this clone: Its antigen is unidentified.

The PCR employed 60 Vbeta primers together with 13 Jbeta primers. Profiled with immunoSEQ multiplex PCR; TCRdb holds only in-frame clones, not every one. Of about 110,000 clones detected, approximately 69% appear once; the ten largest clones hold 3.2%. Sequencing was performed on PBMCs. This clonotype was sampled from a young man in good health and CMV-seronegative. This rearrangement joins TRBV7-8 to TRBJ2-7, with TRBD1 identical over 11 bases. In nucleotides, the CDR3 is TGTGCCAGCAGCTCCCCGGACAGGGGGCTCTACGAGCAGTACTTC. Its protein is CASSSPDRGLYEQYF.